This T cell receptor beta chain is drawn from a study of shared clonotypes between healthy human individuals. This clone was seen ten or more times. PCR replicates performed on unsorted PBMC used roughly 300 ng DNA, 25,000 to 35,000 T cell genomes. The authors' processing: As immunoSEQ supplied junction-only sequences (without quality scores), filtering differed. Assay: immunoSEQ multiplex PCR; the TCRdb copy retains only in-frame clones and omits some. Clone size and V and J calls were adopted from that table, with D and trimming inferred from the DNA. The top ten clones hold approximately 15% of a sample with over 95,000 clones, around 43% of them seen once. Trimming removed 10 bases from V and 4 bases from J; junction bases left unmatched: 3. Germline V gives CDR1 ENHRY, CDR2 SYGVKD. This CDR3 has 13 amino acids. The unsorted samples had 100 million or so PBMCs used for genomic DNA.

The sequence was collected from a woman aged 40-49 years in good health. Some clones in this sample may be carry-over from other donors' samples. Sequencing was done on a sample of PBMCs. The J gene is TRBJ2-1, the V gene TRBV10-3, with 11 bases lining up with TRBD1. The CDR3 DNA reads as TGTGCCACCGGGACAGGGGGATACAATGAGCAGTTCTTC. Translation: CATGTGGYNEQFF.